A single sample gave rise to the 13 T cell receptor beta chains below, sequenced in a study of T cell responses to AZD1222 COVID-19 vaccine. The repertoire was sequenced with immunoSEQ multiplex PCR; TCRdb's copy has only in-frame clones and lacks some. The profile covers about 93,000 clones, with roughly 90% appearing a single time and 2.8% taken by the ten largest. The material was peripheral blood, obtained on day 0 of MenACWY control vaccination. The receptors were gathered from an adult in good health.

The chain uses TRBV9 and TRBJ1-2, with D maybe TRBD1 (6 bases). V shed 7 bases and J shed 3 bases, with 10 bases lying between them. Germline V CDR1 and CDR2: SGDLS, YYNGEE. CDR3 size: 12 residues. The CDR3 is CASHRAHYGYTF. The DNA for the CDR3 is TGTGCCAGCCACAGGGCGCACTATGGCTACACCTTC.

This chain links TRBV6-4 with TRBJ1-1; no clear D. The CDR3 sequence is 14 residues long. CDR1 is MRHNA and CDR2 is SNTAGT in the germline V gene. Between the trimmed V and J ends, which lost 6 bases and 4 bases, there was a span of 15 bases. The DNA for the CDR3 is TGTGCCAGCAGGCGACACTTTACCGGCACTGAAGCTTTCTTT. This gives the protein CASRRHFTGTEAFF.

The table lists this clone with a count of one. This chain uses TRBV7-3 with TRBJ1-6; D is ambiguous. Between the trimmed V and J ends, which lost 4 bases and 6 bases, there was a span of 4 bases. The CDR3 covers 12 residues. The V gene's germline CDR1 is SGHTA and CDR2 FQGTGA. CDR3 DNA sequence: TGTGCCAGCAGCTCGACTAATTCACCCCTCCACTTT. Its translation is CASSSTNSPLHF.

The rearrangement uses TRBV7-2 and TRBJ2-7, with TRBD1 matching over 9 bases. Germline-derived CDR1 and CDR2 are SGHTA and FQGNSA. V was pared by 4 bases and J by 4 bases, with 5 bases of the junction left unmatched. The CDR3 is made up of 14 amino acids. As DNA, the CDR3 is TGTGCCAGCAGCTACCTAGGGACAGGGTACGAGCAGTACTTC. It encodes CASSYLGTGYEQYF.

This clone was counted a few times. This chain uses TRBV7-9 with TRBJ2-5; possibly TRBD1 for D (6 bases). Germline CDR1 SEHNR, CDR2 FQNEAQ (reference sequence). V was trimmed by 1 base and J by 0 bases, leaving 9 bases between them. CDR3 length: 15 residues. The CDR3 loop reads CASSLGAGDQETQYF. DNA for the CDR3: TGTGCCAGCAGCTTAGGTGCAGGGGACCAAGAGACCCAGTACTTC.

V and J are TRBV6-1 and TRBJ1-1; D gene ambiguous. From germline, CDR1 is MNHNS and CDR2 SASEGT. Trimming cost V 2 bases and J 10 bases, with 11 bases left between them. The CDR3 spans 12 residues. The CDR3 loop reads CASSELEGRAFF. The CDR3 region has the DNA TGTGCCAGCAGTGAATTGGAGGGCCGAGCTTTCTTT.

V is TRBV19 and J is TRBJ2-7; 8 bases are a match to TRBD1. Unmatched junction bases numbered 1, after V lost 5 bases and J lost 1 base. CDR1 is LNHDA and CDR2 is SQIVND in the germline V gene (reference sequence). The CDR3 extends over 13 amino acids. Written as DNA, the CDR3 is TGTGCCAGTAGTCAGGGGGCGTCCTACGAGCAGTACTTC. Translation: CASSQGASYEQYF. Full variable domain (remainder filled in from reference TRBV19 and TRBJ2-7): DGGITQSPKYLFRKEGQNVTLSCEQNLNHDAMYWYRQDPGQGLRLIYYSQIVNDFQKGDIAEGYSVSREKKESFPLTVTSAQKNPTAFYLCASSQGASYEQYFGPGTRLTVT.

The chain links TRBV27 to TRBJ1-2, with D perhaps matching TRBD1 (6 bases). Looked up from germline, CDR1 is MNHEY and CDR2 is SMNVEV (reference sequence). The CDR3 runs to 13 residues. V was clipped by 5 bases and J by 4 bases, with 11 bases between them. The CDR3 loop is CASSTQGLYGYTF. Written as DNA, the CDR3 is TGTGCCAGCAGTACTCAGGGGCTCTATGGCTACACCTTC.

This sequence joins TRBV3-1 (or the pseudogene TRBV3-2) and TRBJ2-2, with no clear D. This CDR3 has 17 residues. V lost 1 base, J lost 1 base, and 13 bases lay in between. The germline gives CDR1 LGHDT, CDR2 YNNKEL (reference sequence). In DNA form, the CDR3 reads TGTGCCAGCAGCCAAGTCCCGGGCCAAGGGAACACCGGGGAGCTGTTTTTT. Translating gives CASSQVPGQGNTGELFF.

As to this clone: Other DNA sequences in the same sample also yield this CDR3. V is TRBV10-3 and J is TRBJ2-5, with D hard to call. V lost 8 bases, J lost 5 bases, and 9 bases lay in between. Germline CDR1 is ENHRY and CDR2 is SYGVKD. The CDR3 has 11 residues. The CDR3 region is CAIGGGETQYF. For the CDR3, the DNA is TGTGCCATCGGCGGCGGCGAGACCCAGTACTTC.

The sample holds one count of this clone. The chain carries TRBV7-8 and TRBJ1-1; TRBD1 might be the D (6 bases). Germline CDR1 is SGHVS and CDR2 is FQNEAQ. This CDR3 has 16 residues. V lost 3 bases and J 4 bases, leaving 18 bases between the germline ends. The CDR3 nucleotides read TGTGCCAGCAGCTTCCCACAGGGTGGTGAAGCCACTGAAGCTTTCTTT. Amino acid sequence: CASSFPQGGEATEAFF. Full variable domain (remainder filled in from reference TRBV7-8 and TRBJ1-1): GAGVSQSPRYKVAKRGQDVALRCDPISGHVSLFWYQQALGQGPEFLTYFQNEAQLDKSGLPSDRFFAERPEGSVSTLKIQRTQQEDSAVYLCASSFPQGGEATEAFFGQGTRLTVV.

The chain carries TRBV19 and TRBJ1-1, with D unclear. V was shortened by 4 bases and J by 1 base, with 4 bases between the two germline ends. CDR3 length equals 12 residues. Germline CDR1 is LNHDA and CDR2 is SQIVND (reference sequence). The CDR3 bases are TGTGCCAGTAGTAAGGAGAACACTGAAGCTTTCTTT. This sequence encodes CASSKENTEAFF.

The rearrangement links TRBV5-1 to TRBJ1-2; 9 bases map to TRBD1. The J segment lost 3 bases and the V segment lost 4 bases, leaving 4 bases of the junction unmatched. The length of the CDR3 is 14 residues. CDR1 and CDR2 from the germline V gene are SGHRS and YFSETQ. In DNA, the CDR3 is TGCGCCAGCAGCGAGGGGACAGGGTACTATGGCTACACCTTC. This codes for CASSEGTGYYGYTF.